The sequence of this T cell receptor (beta chain) was determined in a study of blood T cells in healthy people across ages. This CDR3 has 18 residues. V shed 0 bases and J shed 0 bases, with 18 bases lying between them. Per the germline V gene, CDR1 is SGHRS and CDR2 is YFSETQ. The study, taken as a whole, reports: With donor CMV status unknown, expanded clonotype changes were possibly confounded. Estimates drawn from one million T cells were deemed to understate diversity.

The second PCR ran roughly 7 to 12 cycles with a sample-barcoded 5' primer and J-beta primers. TCRdb used MiXCR to reprocess the 5' RACE reads, holding one entry per CDR3 protein. This table has some 700,000 distinct CDR3 sequences, about 20% appearing once. Worth noting for this clonotype: What it binds is not known.

Sequenced sample: blood. The genes are TRBV5-1 and TRBJ1-2, with unresolved D. This clonotype originated in a man between 65 and 85 years old in good health. CDR3 sequence (DNA): TGCGCCAGCAGCTTGGCTGGAAACAGCCTATGGGCTAACTATGGCTACACCTTC. This gives the protein CASSLAGNSLWANYGYTF.